A selection of T cell receptor beta chains follows, all from one sample in a study of cytomegalovirus exposure and HLA in healthy donors. Method: immunoSEQ multiplex PCR; TCRdb's copy keeps in-frame clones and lacks some. The sample lists some 200,000 clones; around 86% were seen once. The sample was PBMCs. The receptors come from a woman aged 50 to 65 in good health and CMV-seropositive. The CDR3 runs from the conserved cysteine through the conserved F or W. A D gene is named only where the DNA matches it firmly. Only part of the rows carry a size: once, few, many, or a class if the clone is expanded.

TRBD1	TRBV18	TRBJ2-2	-	CASSPGDRNTGELFF	TGTGCCAGCTCACCAGGGGACAGAAACACCGGGGAGCTGTTTTTT
-	TRBV5-4	TRBJ2-6	once	CASTYLETENGLTF	TGTGCCAGCACCTATCTTGAAACAGAAAACGGCCTGACTTTC
-	TRBV2	TRBJ1-1	few	CASSEAAGRTEAFF	TGTGCCAGCAGTGAAGCCGCAGGGAGGACTGAAGCTTTCTTT
-	TRBV11-3	TRBJ2-7	-	CASSFGSSYEQYF	TGTGCCAGCAGCTTCGGGAGCTCCTACGAGCAGTACTTC
-	TRBV28	TRBJ2-7	few	CASPSGEQYF	TGTGCCAGCCCGTCGGGCGAGCAGTACTTC
TRBD1	TRBV5-1	TRBJ1-1	once	CASSVGQGTEAFF	TGCGCCAGCAGCGTCGGACAGGGGACTGAAGCTTTCTTT
TRBD1	TRBV2	TRBJ1-5	-	CASSPGGRNQPQHF	TGTGCCAGCAGTCCAGGGGGGCGGAATCAGCCCCAGCATTTT
-	TRBV21-1	TRBJ1-6	-	CASSKKRGGPLHF	TGTGCCAGCAGCAAAAAGCGAGGGGGTCCCCTCCACTTT
TRBD1	TRBV18	TRBJ2-1	-	CASSPLQGTYNEQFF	TGTGCCAGCTCACCCCTACAGGGGACCTACAATGAGCAGTTCTTC
-	TRBV11-2	TRBJ2-5	once	CASSLRYSVETQYF	TGTGCCAGCAGCTTAAGGTATAGCGTGGAGACCCAGTACTTC
TRBD2	TRBV29-1	TRBJ2-7	-	CSVRTSGSIGSGAYEQYF	TGCAGCGTTCGGACTAGCGGGAGTATCGGGAGTGGGGCCTACGAGCAGTACTTC
-	TRBV28	TRBJ2-7	-	CASSLPGASEQYF	TGTGCCAGCAGCCTACCGGGAGCGTCCGAGCAGTACTTC
-	TRBV7-2	TRBJ1-5	once	CASSLTNPQPQHF	TGTGCCAGCAGCTTGACTAACCCGCAGCCCCAGCATTTT
-	TRBV2	TRBJ2-5	-	CASRRQAPGAQYF	TGTGCCAGCCGCCGACAGGCTCCCGGGGCCCAGTACTTC
TRBD1	TRBV29-1	TRBJ2-1	-	CSIQGAWSSYNEQFF	TGCAGCATTCAGGGGGCGTGGAGCTCCTACAATGAGCAGTTCTTC
-	TRBV2	TRBJ2-3	few	CASSGRGPDTQYF	TGTGCCAGCAGTGGGAGGGGTCCAGATACGCAGTATTTT
TRBD1	TRBV27	TRBJ2-7	-	CASSFTGGAGYEQYF	TGTGCCAGCAGTTTCACAGGGGGCGCCGGATACGAGCAGTACTTC
-	TRBV7-8	TRBJ2-1	-	CASSLWTSDEQFF	TGTGCCAGCAGCTTATGGACATCGGATGAGCAGTTCTTC
-	TRBV11-2	TRBJ2-7	-	CASSFRVGTYEQYF	TGTGCCAGCAGCTTCAGGGTTGGAACCTACGAGCAGTACTTC
TRBD2	TRBV10-3	TRBJ2-1	-	CAISETGTSGYNEQFF	TGTGCCATCAGTGAAACCGGGACTAGCGGCTACAATGAGCAGTTCTTC
TRBD2	TRBV9	TRBJ2-3	-	CASSVGLAGVGTDTQYF	TGTGCCAGCAGCGTGGGCCTAGCGGGGGTCGGCACAGATACGCAGTATTTT
-	TRBV11-2	TRBJ2-7	-	CASSLVRSSYEQYF	TGTGCCAGCAGCTTAGTGCGGAGCTCCTACGAGCAGTACTTC
-	TRBV28	TRBJ2-3	-	CASSFQGADTQYF	TGTGCCAGCAGTTTCCAGGGTGCAGATACGCAGTATTTT
-	TRBV13	TRBJ2-1	-	CASSLVMAGAYNEQFF	TGTGCCAGCAGCTTAGTCATGGCGGGGGCGTACAATGAGCAGTTCTTC
-	TRBV5-1	TRBJ2-3	few	CASSLEGVTDTQYF	TGCGCCAGCAGCTTGGAGGGGGTCACAGATACGCAGTATTTT
TRBD2	TRBV27	TRBJ2-7	-	CASTLWSGGAHEQYF	TGTGCCAGCACCTTGTGGTCGGGGGGGGCCCACGAGCAGTACTTC
TRBD1	TRBV6-7	TRBJ1-5	-	CASSYHTDPQGGSNQPQHF	TGTGCCAGCAGTTATCACACTGACCCACAGGGGGGTAGCAATCAGCCCCAGCATTTT
TRBD1	TRBV7-2	TRBJ1-4	-	CASSLDASGGEKLFF	TGTGCCAGCAGCTTAGACGCGTCAGGGGGCGAAAAACTGTTTTTT
TRBD1	TRBV19	TRBJ1-2	-	CASSQDRAGSYGYTF	TGTGCCAGTAGTCAAGACAGGGCGGGCAGTTATGGCTACACCTTC
TRBD2	TRBV7-2	TRBJ2-3	-	CASSHSGGATDTQYF	TGTGCCAGCAGCCATAGCGGGGGGGCTACAGATACGCAGTATTTT